The clone carrying this T cell receptor beta chain has at least ten counts. This entry belongs to a study of regulatory T cells in long-lasting Graves disease. Germline-derived CDR1 and CDR2 are DFQATT and SNEGSKA (reference sequence). With 6 bases clipped from V and 4 bases from J, the junction kept 12 bases outside the gene matches. This CDR3 has 15 residues. Time point given: newly diagnosed GD, antithyroid drugs for less than 3 months. Preparation of the TCR library used RNA extracted from PBMCs. Investigators prepared the TCR beta libraries by applying iRepertoire HTBI primers and Arm-PCR of CDR3 regions. TCRdb passed the multiplex PCR reads through MiXCR, listing each CDR3 protein once. Among 450,000 to 600,000 distinct CDR3 sequences listed, approximately 12% were seen once. The same sample was also studied in work on T cells in Graves' hyperthyroidism and ophthalmopathy.

V usage is TRBV20-1 and J usage is TRBJ2-1; TRBD1 matches 7 bases. The receptor's source is a man under 40 with Graves disease. Sequenced material: peripheral blood mononuclear cells (PBMCs), taken at new diagnosis, from a patient treated with antithyroid drugs. The CDR3 spells CSAFPGTASYNEQFF. The CDR3 DNA follows: TGCAGTGCGTTTCCCGGGACAGCAAGTTACAATGAGCAGTTCTTC.